The rows below give T cell receptor beta chains drawn from one sample of a study of T cells in localized non-small cell lung cancer. Measured with immunoSEQ multiplex PCR; TCRdb has only the in-frame clones, and not every one. The table lists 48,000 or so clones, roughly 80% of them singletons. The input for sequencing was peripheral blood, taken before any cancer treatment. The receptors were gathered from a man between 40 and 75 years old with stage I squamous cell lung carcinoma. Each CDR3 is given with its conserved first and last residue. The D gene is left open where the match is weak. For some rows the clone size is stated as once, few or many, or as a class when expanded; others skip it.

V,J,D,size,DNA,CDR3
TRBV18,TRBJ1-1,.,.,TGTGCCAGCTCATACGGAGCAGCTGAAGCTTTCTTT,CASSYGAAEAFF
TRBV19,TRBJ2-7,.,.,TGTGCCAGTAGTCAAGGACAGCTTTTGGGATACGAGCAGTACTTC,CASSQGQLLGYEQYF
TRBV7-3,TRBJ1-3,.,few,TGTGCCAGCAGCTCGGGAGGGGGGATCGGAAACACCATATATTTT,CASSSGGGIGNTIYF
TRBV7-8,TRBJ2-7,.,.,TGTGCCAGCAGCCAAACGGCGAGTAGAGCCTACGAGCAGTACTTC,CASSQTASRAYEQYF
TRBV6-5,TRBJ2-1,.,.,TGTGCCAGCAGCTCGGACCAAGGGTACAATGAGCAGTTCTTC,CASSSDQGYNEQFF
TRBV28,TRBJ1-5,TRBD1,once,TGTGCCAGCAGTTTAGACAGGGGGCTGAGTTTTGGCAATCAGCCCCAGCATTTT,CASSLDRGLSFGNQPQHF
TRBV6-1,TRBJ2-7,TRBD1,once,TGTGCCAGCAGTGAATTGGGGGACAGCTCCTACGAGCAGTACTTC,CASSELGDSSYEQYF
TRBV10-3,TRBJ2-2,.,few,TGTGCCATCAGTGAGGGTGACTTCAGGCCAAACACCGGGGAGCTGTTTTTT,CAISEGDFRPNTGELFF
TRBV7-3,TRBJ2-3,.,few,TGTGCCAGCAGCTTAATTAACGCAGATACGCAGTATTTT,CASSLINADTQYF
TRBV18,TRBJ2-6,TRBD2,.,TGTGCCAGCTCACTAAGGGCACGACTAGCGGGCAGCTCTGGGGCCAACGTCCTGACTTTC,CASSLRARLAGSSGANVLTF
TRBV10-3,TRBJ1-5,.,.,TGTGCCATCAGTGAGTCTAACGGGGAAAGGCTATTGCAGCATTTT,CAISESNGERLLQHF
TRBV29-1,TRBJ1-2,.,once,TGCAGCGTTGCCGAAAGAGCTAACTATGGCTACACCTTC,CSVAERANYGYTF